This record looks at one TCR beta chain sequence and its context. The specificity of this receptor is unknown. Base qualities are not recorded, but no much larger clone differs from it by a single base. V is cut by 5 bases and J by 8 bases, and the space between the germline ends is 12 bases. For CDR1 and CDR2, the germline V gene lists ENHRY and SYGVKD. The CDR3 starts with the cysteine, ends with the phenylalanine, and has 13 residues. The retained sequence is limited to the CDR3, 39 bases, with the frame set at the first base. Participants in the prospective study were enrolled through a virtual design, were aged roughly 18 to 95 years, and lived in roughly 24 United States geographic areas. Cohort assignment in the prospective study relied on participant-reported clinical history from a screening survey and a study questionnaire. Recovered participants in ImmuneRACE Cohort 3 were defined as having two consecutive negative NP/OP PCR tests, clearance from a healthcare professional, or resolution of symptoms. Mobile phlebotomists in the prospective study collected whole blood, serum and a nasopharyngeal or oropharyngeal swab from every participant. Over an approximately 2-month period, participants in the prospective study had the option of providing additional blood draws and questionnaires. Blood samples from the prospective study were shipped frozen or at room temperature prior to DNA extraction.

These data belong to a study of blood T cell repertoires in COVID-19 (dated by TCRdb to 2020 to 2021). About the full investigation: The collaborator samples originated in the United States, Italy and Spain and spanned the acute and convalescent phases of COVID-19. The material from the prospective study consisted of cDNA or gDNA derived from T cells, B-cell-depleted T cells, or PBMCs. Deeply sampled blood TCRbeta repertoires from subjects exposed to, actively infected with, or recovered from COVID-19 were included in the dataset. A freely available public database, intended as a resource for researchers studying the immune response to SARS-CoV-2, is where the repertoires were released. Samples came from the ongoing ImmuneRACE study (first 160 participants) plus 1,254 subjects from 6 global collaborators. A de-identified subject ID, COVID-19 status, age in years and sex were almost always included in the sample metadata. Where HLA class I and class II types were available, the types were taken from metadata supplied by the sample provider, not from assay-based typing.

TCRbeta CDR3 regions were amplified from genomic DNA by means of the immunoSEQ Assay, a bias-controlled multiplex PCR. The authors' pipeline ran thus. Nucleated cell counts per sample were estimated from amplification of reference gene primers within the assay. To quantify the absolute abundance of each unique TCRbeta CDR3 rearrangement, sequence reads were collapsed and filtered. Productive Simpson clonality was computed per sample as the square root of Simpson's diversity index over productive rearrangements. In TCRdb, the immuneACCESS table is reduced to in-frame sequences with V and J assigned. These tables do not hold every clone; where another copy was compared, an unresolved V gene accounts for under half, and the others remain unexplained. V and J calls and clone size are given by that table; D and trimming were obtained from the DNA. Present in this sample are some 200,000 clones, about nine tenths of which were seen just once. The biggest ten clones account for 2% to 2.5% of the sample.

Overall results and qualifications from the work: The quantity of clinical and demographic metadata differed by source and by participant and was supplied without curation.

This TCR came from a woman aged 25 to 39 who had recovered from COVID-19. Rearrangement joined TRBV10-3 to TRBJ1-4, with the D gene not confidently named. Material for sequencing was PBMCs or T cells enriched from blood (not recorded which). The CDR3 reads as follows: CAISSTGGEKLFF. The nucleotide sequence is TGTGCCATCAGTTCGACTGGCGGAGAAAAACTGTTTTTT.